The sequence of this TCR beta chain was determined in a study of cytomegalovirus exposure and HLA in healthy donors. At the level of the study: Caucasian-associated ancestry cluster membership applied to 75% to 85% of nearly 400 genotyped donors.

This clone was observed a handful of times. The antigen remains unidentified. It was with 60 Vbeta and 13 Jbeta primers that the PCR ran. Clones were sequenced by immunoSEQ multiplex PCR, and TCRdb holds only the in-frame ones, with some missing. The repertoire holds some 87,000 clones, with approximately 60% as singletons. Broader study findings: Productive rates of about 87% or about 30% were seen for most TCR beta V segments in an earlier analysis. Several top significant clusters appeared, in a later analysis, to be linked to common viral pathogens. Donors were assumed by presence/absence analyses to have roughly uniform sequencing depth.

V trimming: 5 bases; J trimming: 0 bases; junction bases outside the gene matches: 5. This CDR3 contains 16 residues. Germline V gene lookup returns CDR1 SGHTA and CDR2 FQGTGA. This sequence was found in a woman aged 25 to 45 in good health and CMV-seropositive. This chain links TRBV7-3 with TRBJ2-1, with 9 bases that match TRBD1. Source material: PBMCs. The DNA for the CDR3 is TGTGCCAGCAGCCCAAGACAGGGGGACTCCTACAATGAGCAGTTCTTC. Translating gives CASSPRQGDSYNEQFF.